A selection of T cell receptor beta chains follows, all from one sample in a study of OX40 agonist ivuxolimab in advanced cancers. TCRdb keeps only in-frame clones here, not all; method: immunoSEQ multiplex PCR. This repertoire shows around 46,000 clones, roughly 82% found once; its top ten account for approximately 15%. The source was CD4+ or CD8+ T cells sorted from blood, collected in a trial of the OX40 agonist ivuxolimab. These receptors came from an adult with an advanced solid tumor such as melanoma, head and neck, liver or kidney cancer. The CDR3 runs from the conserved cysteine through the conserved F or W. Each record gives: V gene, clone size, J gene, D gene, CDR3 DNA, CDR3 protein. The D gene is left open where the match is weak. Where a row states a size, it is once, few, many or the class of an expanded clone; other rows omit it.

V gene: TRBV5-1
clone size: once
J gene: TRBJ2-2
D gene: TRBD2
CDR3 DNA: TGCGCCAGCAGCCCAGGGACTAGCGGGGGGGCTTACACCGGGGAGCTGTTTTTT
CDR3 protein: CASSPGTSGGAYTGELFF

V gene: TRBV6-6
clone size: NA
J gene: TRBJ1-4
D gene: NA
CDR3 DNA: TGTGCCAGCGCATACACAGGGTATGATTTGGATGAAAAACTGTTTTTT
CDR3 protein: CASAYTGYDLDEKLFF

V gene: TRBV9
clone size: few
J gene: TRBJ2-1
D gene: NA
CDR3 DNA: TGTGCCAGCAGCGTAGATCTAAGTTCCTACAATGAGCAGTTCTTC
CDR3 protein: CASSVDLSSYNEQFF

V gene: TRBV28
clone size: NA
J gene: TRBJ1-1
D gene: NA
CDR3 DNA: TGTGCCAGCAGTTTAATGAACACTGAAGCTTTCTTT
CDR3 protein: CASSLMNTEAFF

V gene: TRBV6-7
clone size: NA
J gene: TRBJ1-4
D gene: NA
CDR3 DNA: TGTGCCAGCAGTTACTCGAAGGGAACTAATGAAAAACTGTTTTTT
CDR3 protein: CASSYSKGTNEKLFF

V gene: TRBV18
clone size: NA
J gene: TRBJ2-4
D gene: NA
CDR3 DNA: TGTGCCAGCTCACCCGACTTGCTAGCCAAAAACATTCAGTACTTC
CDR3 protein: CASSPDLLAKNIQYF

V gene: TRBV2
clone size: NA
J gene: TRBJ2-5
D gene: TRBD1
CDR3 DNA: TGTGCCAGCAGCCCGGGACAGCAAGAGACCCAGTACTTC
CDR3 protein: CASSPGQQETQYF

V gene: TRBV9
clone size: once
J gene: TRBJ1-5
D gene: TRBD1
CDR3 DNA: TGTGCCAGCAGCCCAGGGACAGGGGGGAGCAATCAGCCCCAGCATTTT
CDR3 protein: CASSPGTGGSNQPQHF

V gene: TRBV28
clone size: NA
J gene: TRBJ1-2
D gene: NA
CDR3 DNA: TGTGCCAGCAGTTTGCGGGTACAGGGAGACATATATGGCTACACCTTC
CDR3 protein: CASSLRVQGDIYGYTF

V gene: TRBV7-6
clone size: NA
J gene: TRBJ2-7
D gene: NA
CDR3 DNA: TGTGCCAGCAGCTTAGTGAGCCGGCCCTATGAGCAGTACTTC
CDR3 protein: CASSLVSRPYEQYF

V gene: TRBV7-9
clone size: NA
J gene: TRBJ1-1
D gene: NA
CDR3 DNA: TGTGCCAGCAGCTTACCCGACTGGAACACTGAAGCTTTCTTT
CDR3 protein: CASSLPDWNTEAFF

V gene: TRBV28
clone size: NA
J gene: TRBJ1-3
D gene: NA
CDR3 DNA: TGTGCCAGCAGTCCCACTCTCTCGGGGTCTGGAAACACCATATATTTT
CDR3 protein: CASSPTLSGSGNTIYF

V gene: TRBV9
clone size: NA
J gene: TRBJ2-5
D gene: NA
CDR3 DNA: TGTGCCAGCAGTAGGGAAGCGGTACTCCAAGAGACCCAGTACTTC
CDR3 protein: CASSREAVLQETQYF

V gene: TRBV19
clone size: NA
J gene: TRBJ2-1
D gene: TRBD1
CDR3 DNA: TGTGCCAGTAGTTCGACAGGGGGCGCCGGTAATGAGCAGTTCTTC
CDR3 protein: CASSSTGGAGNEQFF

V gene: TRBV13
clone size: few
J gene: TRBJ2-5
D gene: TRBD1
CDR3 DNA: TGTGCCAGCAGCAGTTATAGGACCGGGACAGGGCGGGAAGGGACCCAGTACTTC
CDR3 protein: CASSSYRTGTGREGTQYF

V gene: TRBV7-8
clone size: NA
J gene: TRBJ2-5
D gene: TRBD2
CDR3 DNA: TGTGCCAGCAGCTTAGGCCCACACCCAGGACTAGCGAGGGGCGAGACCCAGTACTTC
CDR3 protein: CASSLGPHPGLARGETQYF

V gene: TRBV19
clone size: NA
J gene: TRBJ2-7
D gene: TRBD2
CDR3 DNA: TGTGCCAGTACCCCCGGACTAGCGACACACTACGAGCAGTACTTC
CDR3 protein: CASTPGLATHYEQYF

V gene: TRBV7-3
clone size: NA
J gene: TRBJ2-1
D gene: NA
CDR3 DNA: TGTGCCAGCAGCTTAAATTCGGGAAATGAGCAGTTCTTC
CDR3 protein: CASSLNSGNEQFF

V gene: TRBV10-3
clone size: NA
J gene: TRBJ1-1
D gene: NA
CDR3 DNA: TGTGCCATCAGTGATCGAACTGAAGCTTTCTTT
CDR3 protein: CAISDRTEAFF

V gene: TRBV4-2
clone size: NA
J gene: TRBJ1-1
D gene: NA
CDR3 DNA: TGTGCCAGCAGCCAAGATGAGGGGAATGAAGCTTTCTTT
CDR3 protein: CASSQDEGNEAFF

V gene: TRBV7-9
clone size: NA
J gene: TRBJ2-3
D gene: NA
CDR3 DNA: TGTGCCAGCAGCCCCCGGGACTCCACAGATACGCAGTATTTT
CDR3 protein: CASSPRDSTDTQYF

V gene: TRBV13
clone size: NA
J gene: TRBJ2-3
D gene: NA
CDR3 DNA: TGTGCCAGCAGTTCGGTGACCGGGACCCCTCAGCCCACAGATACGCAGTATTTT
CDR3 protein: CASSSVTGTPQPTDTQYF

V gene: TRBV28
clone size: NA
J gene: TRBJ2-2
D gene: NA
CDR3 DNA: TGTGCCAGCAGTTTAGGGGCCGGGGAGCTGTTTTTT
CDR3 protein: CASSLGAGELFF

V gene: TRBV5-8
clone size: few
J gene: TRBJ2-2
D gene: TRBD1
CDR3 DNA: TGTGCCAGCGGGGACAGAAACACCGGGGAGCTGTTTTTT
CDR3 protein: CASGDRNTGELFF

V gene: TRBV6-1
clone size: NA
J gene: TRBJ2-7
D gene: TRBD1
CDR3 DNA: TGTGCCAGCAGTGCTGGACAGGGGCCCTCCTACGAGCAGTACTTC
CDR3 protein: CASSAGQGPSYEQYF

V gene: TRBV28
clone size: NA
J gene: TRBJ2-5
D gene: TRBD2
CDR3 DNA: TGTGCCAGCCAACGGCTAGCGGGGGGGCCGGGTGAGACCCAGTACTTC
CDR3 protein: CASQRLAGGPGETQYF

V gene: TRBV27
clone size: NA
J gene: TRBJ1-1
D gene: NA
CDR3 DNA: TGTGCCAGCAGTTCAGACCCCAATGGGGGTACTGAAGCTTTCTTT
CDR3 protein: CASSSDPNGGTEAFF

V gene: TRBV7-8
clone size: NA
J gene: TRBJ2-3
D gene: NA
CDR3 DNA: TGTGCCAGCAGCCCGCCCACAGATACGCAGTATTTT
CDR3 protein: CASSPPTDTQYF

V gene: TRBV5-6
clone size: once
J gene: TRBJ2-7
D gene: NA
CDR3 DNA: TGTGCCAGCAGCTCCAGGGGTCTTCCCTACGAGCAGTACTTC
CDR3 protein: CASSSRGLPYEQYF

V gene: TRBV6-6
clone size: NA
J gene: TRBJ1-1
D gene: NA
CDR3 DNA: TGTGCCAGCAGTCCCGACAGGACTGAAGCTTTCTTT
CDR3 protein: CASSPDRTEAFF

V gene: TRBV4-3
clone size: NA
J gene: TRBJ1-4
D gene: NA
CDR3 DNA: TGCGCCAGCAGCCAAGGCGGCGGCTTCGGGGAAAAACTGTTTTTT
CDR3 protein: CASSQGGGFGEKLFF

V gene: TRBV27
clone size: NA
J gene: TRBJ2-3
D gene: TRBD2
CDR3 DNA: TGTGCCAGCAGTTTCCCCGGGCTAGCGGGAGTATTAGATACGCAGTATTTT
CDR3 protein: CASSFPGLAGVLDTQYF

V gene: TRBV30
clone size: NA
J gene: TRBJ2-7
D gene: TRBD2
CDR3 DNA: TGTGCCTGGAGCCGGGACTATTCGTACGAGCAGTACTTC
CDR3 protein: CAWSRDYSYEQYF

V gene: TRBV11-2
clone size: once
J gene: TRBJ2-1
D gene: NA
CDR3 DNA: TGTGCCAGCAGCCCGATCGCGGGGTCTTACAATGAGCAGTTCTTC
CDR3 protein: CASSPIAGSYNEQFF

V gene: TRBV28
clone size: once
J gene: TRBJ1-1
D gene: NA
CDR3 DNA: TGTGCCAGCAGTCCGACCGGGACATTGAACACTGAAGCTTTCTTT
CDR3 protein: CASSPTGTLNTEAFF

V gene: TRBV6-5
clone size: NA
J gene: TRBJ2-1
D gene: TRBD1
CDR3 DNA: TGTGCCAGCAGTACATCAGGGGGCAGGAGGTTCTTC
CDR3 protein: CASSTSGGRRFF